This T cell receptor (beta chain) was captured in a study of T cells in Graves' hyperthyroidism and ophthalmopathy. V gave up 6 bases and J gave up 5 bases, with 16 bases separating them. CDR1 and CDR2 (germline): DFQATT, SNEGSKA (reference sequence). The CDR3 sequence is 13 residues long. This clonotype was counted between two and nine times. Researchers amplified the TCR beta CDR3 regions from RNA transcripts. HTBI primers were employed in a first-round RT-PCR of the TCR CDR3. Each CDR3 protein is one row after TCRdb ran MiXCR on the multiplex PCR reads. Seen here are about 600,000 distinct CDR3 sequences, 16% observed once, and the top ten hold under 3.5%.

The sequenced sample consisted of blood. The chain has TRBV20-1 and TRBJ2-5; maybe TRBD2 (5 bases). This sequence was found in a woman in her thirties or forties with Graves' ophthalmopathy. The CDR3: CSAPLEGSETQYF. Written as DNA, the CDR3 is TGCAGTGCCCCCCTTGAGGGATCGGAGACCCAGTACTTC.